This T cell receptor (beta chain) derives from a study of glioma-infiltrating T cells after dendritic cell vaccination listed by TCRdb under 2016. Concerning the study at large: A cohort of approximately 15 glioblastoma patients from Phase I and II dendritic cell vaccination trials was included, of whom 9 were newly diagnosed and 6 had recurrent disease. Between 2003 and 2012, patients were given autologous tumor lysate-pulsed dendritic cell vaccination. To make the vaccine, monocyte-derived dendritic cells were cultured for approximately 7 days with IL-4 and GM-CSF and then pulsed overnight with autologous tumor lysate. Each patient was given three intradermal dendritic cell vaccine injections, spaced two weeks apart, in the arm below the axilla. In glioblastoma patients vaccinated with dendritic cells, deep sequencing of TCR beta CDR3 regions served to measure tumor-infiltrating lymphocyte content and to compare repertoires between tumor and blood. Survival after dendritic cell vaccination was correlated with TCR sequencing metrics, such as TIL content and the overlap between tumor and blood repertoires. On the study overall, not on this receptor specifically: After dendritic cell vaccination, a higher estimated pretreatment TIL content predicted longer time to progression and longer overall survival. The cohort was small and heterogeneous, and full blood and tumor sets were available for few patients, with initial-recurrent tumor pairs available for even fewer patients. No direct relationship between TCR clonality and survival was found, suggesting that a diverse polyclonal response may matter. The TCR overlap response model with three groups was called speculative and said to need prospective validation.

Patients were selected for having adequate residual fresh-frozen tumor tissue and more than two years of available survival data. An isocitrate dehydrogenase mutation was not carried by any of the glioblastoma patients, although molecular status was otherwise variable. PBMC were collected before vaccination, two weeks after the third vaccination, and at tumor progression when it occurred. The Qiagen DNeasy Blood extraction Kit was used for extraction of genomic DNA. As to this clone: No cognate antigen has been identified for it. No base quality information exists; no much larger clone differs at one position.

The CDR3 numbers 18 residues from cysteine through phenylalanine. Just CDR3 DNA is preserved here, 54 bases in frame from base 1. Looking up the germline V gene yields CDR1 SGHTA and CDR2 FQGNSA. The germline V and J ends show losses of 5 bases and 2 bases respectively, and no gene match explains 16 bases of the junction. Using the immunoSEQ assay, TCRB CDR3 regions were amplified from approximately 1.9 micrograms of genomic DNA, or from all available DNA when less than that was on hand. Multiplex PCR used 60 forward primers for TCR V beta segments and 13 reverse primers for J beta segments. To estimate the number of reads per starting template, synthetic control templates were added to each sample at limiting dilution. Reads of 87 bp were generated by sequencing on the Illumina HiSeq System. The original pipeline was this. To remove PCR and sequencing errors, closely related sequences were merged with a nearest neighbor algorithm. TCR overlap was measured as the percentage of unique tumor TCR beta sequences also present in the same patient's peripheral blood. TCRdb mirrors the immuneACCESS table, restricted to in-frame sequences. Some clones are absent from its copies; in checked studies, under half trace to an unresolved V gene, and the reason for the others is unknown. The V and J calls and clone size are taken from that table; D and trimming were inferred from the DNA. The sample records about 64,000 clones, approximately 78% of which are singletons. The ten top clones hold 9.2% of the sample.

Rearrangement joined TRBV7-2 to TRBJ2-3, with 7 junctional bases fitting TRBD1. The receptor was isolated from a human donor with glioblastoma. The specimen comprised blood, sampled before dendritic cell vaccination. The bases are TGTGCCAGCAGCCGCATCGGACAGGCCGTGAGGGCCACAGATACGCAGTATTTT. This gives the protein CASSRIGQAVRATDTQYF. The CDR3 plus the reference TRBV7-2 and TRBJ2-3 genes for the other parts give the full variable domain: GAGVSQSPSNKVTEKGKDVELRCDPISGHTALYWYRQSLGQGLEFLIYFQGNSAPDKSGLPSDRFSAERTGGSVSTLTIQRTQQEDSAVYLCASSRIGQAVRATDTQYFGPGTRLTVL.